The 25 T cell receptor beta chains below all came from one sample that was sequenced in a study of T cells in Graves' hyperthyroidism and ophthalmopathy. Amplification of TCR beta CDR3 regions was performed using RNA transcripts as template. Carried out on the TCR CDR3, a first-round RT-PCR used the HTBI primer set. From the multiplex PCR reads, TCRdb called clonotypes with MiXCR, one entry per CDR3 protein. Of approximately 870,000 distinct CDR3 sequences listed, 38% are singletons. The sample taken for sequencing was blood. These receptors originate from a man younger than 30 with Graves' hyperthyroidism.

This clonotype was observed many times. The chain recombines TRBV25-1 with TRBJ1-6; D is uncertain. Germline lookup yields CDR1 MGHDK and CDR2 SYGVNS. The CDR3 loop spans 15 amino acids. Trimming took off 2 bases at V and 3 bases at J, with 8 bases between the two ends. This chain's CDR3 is CASSEDGIYNSPLHF. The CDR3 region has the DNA TGTGCCAGCAGTGAAGATGGGATCTATAATTCACCCCTCCACTTT.

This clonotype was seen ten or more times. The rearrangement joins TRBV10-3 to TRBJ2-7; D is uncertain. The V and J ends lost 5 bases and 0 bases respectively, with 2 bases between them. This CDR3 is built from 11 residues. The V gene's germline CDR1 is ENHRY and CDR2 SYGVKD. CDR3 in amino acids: CAISPSYEQYF. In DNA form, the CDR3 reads TGTGCCATCAGTCCCTCCTACGAGCAGTACTTC.

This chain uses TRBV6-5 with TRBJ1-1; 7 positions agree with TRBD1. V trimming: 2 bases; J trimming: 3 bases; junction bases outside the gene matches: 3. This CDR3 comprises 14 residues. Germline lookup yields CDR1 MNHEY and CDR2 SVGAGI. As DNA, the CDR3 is TGTGCCAGCAGTTACGGGACAGACTACACTGAAGCTTTCTTT. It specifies CASSYGTDYTEAFF.

The CDR3 protein is CAWSVQGQGNTEAFF. The CDR3 DNA reads TGTGCCTGGAGTGTCCAGGGACAGGGGAACACTGAAGCTTTCTTT. The J gene is TRBJ1-1, the V gene TRBV6-1; 9 nucleotides line up with TRBD1. Germline V gene data show CDR1 as MNHNS and CDR2 as SASEGT. The CDR3 consists of 15 residues. With V trimmed by 11 bases and J by 1 base, 11 bases remained unmatched.

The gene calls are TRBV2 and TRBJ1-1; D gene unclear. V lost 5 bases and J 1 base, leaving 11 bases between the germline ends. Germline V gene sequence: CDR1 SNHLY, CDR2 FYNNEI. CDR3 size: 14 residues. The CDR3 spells CASSPDPANTEAFF. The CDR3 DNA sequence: TGTGCCAGCAGTCCGGACCCAGCGAACACTGAAGCTTTCTTT.

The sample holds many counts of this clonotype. The CDR3 bases are TGTGCCAGCAGTGAATCCCGGGACAGTAATTCACCCCTCCACTTT. Residues: CASSESRDSNSPLHF. The V gene is TRBV2, the J gene TRBJ1-6; 7 bases align to TRBD1. The CDR3 length is 15 residues. CDR1 is SNHLY and CDR2 is FYNNEI in the germline V gene. J was trimmed by 6 bases and V by 2 bases; bases with no gene match: 4.

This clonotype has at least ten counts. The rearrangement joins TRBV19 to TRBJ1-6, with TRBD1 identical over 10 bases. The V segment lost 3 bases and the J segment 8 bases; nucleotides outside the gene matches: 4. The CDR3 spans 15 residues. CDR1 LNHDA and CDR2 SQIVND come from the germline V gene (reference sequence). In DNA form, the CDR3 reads TGTGCCAGTAGTATCGGGGACAGGGGCGATTCACCCCTCCACTTT. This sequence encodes CASSIGDRGDSPLHF.

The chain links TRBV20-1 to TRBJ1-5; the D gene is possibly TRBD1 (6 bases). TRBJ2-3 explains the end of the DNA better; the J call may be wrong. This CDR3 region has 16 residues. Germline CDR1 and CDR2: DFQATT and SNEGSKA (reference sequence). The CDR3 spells CSAFNPGHGTNQPQYF. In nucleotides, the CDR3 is TGCAGTGCTTTCAATCCGGGACACGGGACAAATCAGCCCCAGTATTTT.

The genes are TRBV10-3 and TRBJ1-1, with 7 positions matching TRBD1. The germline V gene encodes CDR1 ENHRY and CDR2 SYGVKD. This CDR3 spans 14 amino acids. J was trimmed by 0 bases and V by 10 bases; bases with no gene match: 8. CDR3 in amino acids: CASRGNLMNTEAFF. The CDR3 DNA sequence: TGTGCCAGCAGGGGGAATCTAATGAACACTGAAGCTTTCTTT.

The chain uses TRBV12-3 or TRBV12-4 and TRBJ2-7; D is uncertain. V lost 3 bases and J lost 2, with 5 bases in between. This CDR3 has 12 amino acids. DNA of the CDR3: TGTGCCAGCAGTTTCCACCCCTACGAGCAGTACTTC. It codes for CASSFHPYEQYF.

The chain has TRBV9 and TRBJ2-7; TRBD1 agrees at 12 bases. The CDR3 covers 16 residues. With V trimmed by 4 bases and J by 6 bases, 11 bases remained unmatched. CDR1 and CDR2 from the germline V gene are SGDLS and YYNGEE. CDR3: CASSLYSGQGASEQYF. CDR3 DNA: TGTGCCAGCAGCCTATATTCGGGACAGGGGGCTAGCGAGCAGTACTTC.

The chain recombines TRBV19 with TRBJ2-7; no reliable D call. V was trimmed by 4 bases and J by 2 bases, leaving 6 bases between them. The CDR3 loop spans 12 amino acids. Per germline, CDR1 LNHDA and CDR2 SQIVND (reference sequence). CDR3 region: CASSKGTYEQYF. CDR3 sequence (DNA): TGTGCCAGTAGTAAGGGTACCTACGAGCAGTACTTC.

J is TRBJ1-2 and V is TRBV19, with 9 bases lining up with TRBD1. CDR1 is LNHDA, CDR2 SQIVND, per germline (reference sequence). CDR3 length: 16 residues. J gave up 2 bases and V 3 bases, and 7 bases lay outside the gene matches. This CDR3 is CASSMNSGTGNYGYTF. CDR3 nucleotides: TGTGCCAGTAGTATGAATTCCGGGACAGGGAACTATGGCTACACCTTC.

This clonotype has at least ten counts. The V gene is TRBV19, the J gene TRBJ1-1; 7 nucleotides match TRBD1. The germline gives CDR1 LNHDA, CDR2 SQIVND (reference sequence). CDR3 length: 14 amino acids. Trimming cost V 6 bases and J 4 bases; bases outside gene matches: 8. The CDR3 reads CASSTGALGTEAFF. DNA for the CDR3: TGTGCCAGTAGCACAGGGGCGCTGGGCACTGAAGCTTTCTTT.

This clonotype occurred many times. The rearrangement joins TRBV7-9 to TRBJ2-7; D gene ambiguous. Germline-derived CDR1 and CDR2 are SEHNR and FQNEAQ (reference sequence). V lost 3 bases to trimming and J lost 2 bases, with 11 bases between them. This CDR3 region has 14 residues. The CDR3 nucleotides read TGTGCCAGCAGCTTCCTCCCGGCAACCTACGAGCAGTACTTC. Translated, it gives CASSFLPATYEQYF.

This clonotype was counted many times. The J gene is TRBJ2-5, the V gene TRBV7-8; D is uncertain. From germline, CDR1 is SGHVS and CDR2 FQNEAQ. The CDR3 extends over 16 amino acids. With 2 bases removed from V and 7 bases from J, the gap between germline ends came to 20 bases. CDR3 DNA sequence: TGTGCCAGCAGCTTAAGTGTGGCAGCCCTCACGCGGACCCAGTACTTC. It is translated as CASSLSVAALTRTQYF.

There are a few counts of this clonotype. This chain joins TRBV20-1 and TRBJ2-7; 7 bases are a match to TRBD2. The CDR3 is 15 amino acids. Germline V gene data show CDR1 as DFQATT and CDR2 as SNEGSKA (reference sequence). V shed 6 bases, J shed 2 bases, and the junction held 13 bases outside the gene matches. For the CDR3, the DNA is TGCAGTGCCCCCCGAGGGGCTAGCGGACCCTACGAGCAGTACTTC. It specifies CSAPRGASGPYEQYF.

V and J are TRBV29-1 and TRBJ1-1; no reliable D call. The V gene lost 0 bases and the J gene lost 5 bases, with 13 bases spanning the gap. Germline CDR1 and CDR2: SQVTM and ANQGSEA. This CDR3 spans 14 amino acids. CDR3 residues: CSVEEGRTITEAFF. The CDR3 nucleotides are TGCAGCGTTGAAGAAGGGCGGACGATAACTGAAGCTTTCTTT.

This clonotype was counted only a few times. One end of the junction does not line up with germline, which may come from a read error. CDR3 loop: CASSPGGHGYTF. The CDR3 DNA follows: TGTGCCAGCTCACCAGGGGGCCATGGCTACACCTTC. The chain recombines TRBV10-2 with TRBJ1-2, with 8 bases fitting TRBD1. CDR1 is WSHSY and CDR2 is SAAADI in the germline V gene. The CDR3 loop spans 12 amino acids.

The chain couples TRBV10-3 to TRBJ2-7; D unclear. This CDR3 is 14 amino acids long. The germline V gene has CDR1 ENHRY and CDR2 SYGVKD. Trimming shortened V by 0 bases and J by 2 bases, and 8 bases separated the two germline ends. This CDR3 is CAISESLGPYEQYF. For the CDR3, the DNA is TGTGCCATCAGTGAGTCCTTAGGGCCCTACGAGCAGTACTTC.

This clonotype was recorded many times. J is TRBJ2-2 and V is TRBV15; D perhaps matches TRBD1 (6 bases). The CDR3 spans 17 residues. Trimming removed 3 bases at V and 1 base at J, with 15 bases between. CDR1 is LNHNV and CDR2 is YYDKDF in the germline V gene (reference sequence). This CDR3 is CATSSGRGTKNTGELFF. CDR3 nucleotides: TGTGCCACCAGCAGCGGAAGGGGGACAAAGAACACCGGGGAGCTGTTTTTT. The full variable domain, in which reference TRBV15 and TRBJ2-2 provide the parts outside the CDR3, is DAMVIQNPRYQVTQFGKPVTLSCSQTLNHNVMYWYQQKSSQAPKLLFHYYDKDFNNEADTPDNFQSRRPNTSFCFLDIRSPGLGDTAMYLCATSSGRGTKNTGELFFGEGSRLTVL.

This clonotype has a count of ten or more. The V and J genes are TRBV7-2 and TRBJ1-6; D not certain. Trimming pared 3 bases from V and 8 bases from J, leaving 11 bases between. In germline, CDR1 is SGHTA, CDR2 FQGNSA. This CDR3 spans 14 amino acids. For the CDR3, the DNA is TGTGCCAGCAGCTTGCACCCTGGCGATTCACCCCTCCACTTT. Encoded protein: CASSLHPGDSPLHF.

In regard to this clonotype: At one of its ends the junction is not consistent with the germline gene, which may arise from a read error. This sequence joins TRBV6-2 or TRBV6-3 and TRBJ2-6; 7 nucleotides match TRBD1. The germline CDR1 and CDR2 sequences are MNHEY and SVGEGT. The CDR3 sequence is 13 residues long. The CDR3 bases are TGTGCCAGCAGTATGGCAGGGGGCAACGTCCTGACTTTC. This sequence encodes CASSMAGGNVLTF.

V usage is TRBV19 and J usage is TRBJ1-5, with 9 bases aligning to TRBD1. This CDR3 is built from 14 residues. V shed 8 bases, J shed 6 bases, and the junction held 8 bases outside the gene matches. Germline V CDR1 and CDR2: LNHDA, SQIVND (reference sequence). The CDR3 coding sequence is TGTGCCAGTGCTCACGGGACAGGGCCTCAGCCCCAGCATTTT. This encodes CASAHGTGPQPQHF.

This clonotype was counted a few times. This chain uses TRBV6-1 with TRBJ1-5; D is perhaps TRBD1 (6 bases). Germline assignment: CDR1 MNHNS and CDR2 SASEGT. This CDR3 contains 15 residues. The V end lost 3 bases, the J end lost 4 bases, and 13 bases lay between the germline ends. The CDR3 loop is CASSELLRGNQPQHF. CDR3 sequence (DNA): TGTGCCAGCAGTGAGTTGTTAAGGGGGAATCAGCCCCAGCATTTT.